These T cell receptor beta chains were read from a single sample in a study of T cells in Graves' hyperthyroidism and ophthalmopathy. TCRdb itself ran the multiplex PCR reads through MiXCR, one entry per CDR3 protein. The top ten clones hold roughly 7.7% of a sample with a few hundred thousand distinct CDR3 sequences, 15% to 19% of them seen once. Specimen: blood. The receptors come from a woman between 18 and 30 years old with Graves' hyperthyroidism. Each CDR3 is given with its conserved first and last residue. D genes are given only for firm matches. Clone size appears in some rows only: once, few, many, or a class for an expanded clone.

J,D,V,size,DNA,CDR3
TRBJ2-3,.,TRBV5-5,many,TGTGCCAGCAGCTTGGGGCGGTGGGCAGATACGCAGTATTTT,CASSLGRWADTQYF
TRBJ1-4,.,TRBV10-3,few,TGTGCCATCAGTGAGGGGCTTTACTGGCCAACTAATGAAAAACTGTTTTTT,CAISEGLYWPTNEKLFF
TRBJ2-3,.,TRBV5-1,many,TGCGCCAGCAGCTTCGGACAACGCGCAGATACGCAGTATTTT,CASSFGQRADTQYF
TRBJ1-5,.,TRBV7-8,.,TGTGCCAGCAGCTTATTAGGGCCGGCACAGCCCCAGCATTTT,CASSLLGPAQPQHF
TRBJ2-5,TRBD2,TRBV20-1,many,TGCAGTGGCGTAGCGGGGGGGGAAGAGACCCAGTACTTC,CSGVAGGEETQYF
TRBJ2-3,.,TRBV7-2,.,TGTGCCAGCAGCCCGTCCGTGACTACGCAGTATTTT,CASSPSVTTQYF
TRBJ1-2,.,TRBV10-3,few,TGTGCCATCAGTGAGTCGGACCAAAGGGGCTACACCTTC,CAISESDQRGYTF
TRBJ1-6,.,TRBV13,few,TGTGCCAGCAGCCGCTCGAAGGGGGAATTCTCCTATAATTCACCCCTCCACTTT,CASSRSKGEFSYNSPLHF
TRBJ1-2,TRBD1,TRBV30,many,TGTGCCTGGAGTGGCGGGACAGACAACTATGGCTACACCTTC,CAWSGGTDNYGYTF
TRBJ1-2,.,TRBV2,.,TGTGCCAGCGGCGGGCAGGGGAACTATGGCTACACCTTC,CASGGQGNYGYTF
TRBJ2-7,.,TRBV11-3,many,TGTGCCAGCAGCTTGAGCGGAGCATACTACGAGCAGTACTTC,CASSLSGAYYEQYF
TRBJ2-1,TRBD2,TRBV20-1,.,TGCAGTGCTATCGGACTAGCGGGAGGAAGGAGCTCCTACAATGAGCAGTTCTTC,CSAIGLAGGRSSYNEQFF
TRBJ2-3,TRBD2,TRBV27,many,TGTGCCAGCAGTCCCGCCGGGACTAGCGGGAGGACAGATACGCAGTATTTT,CASSPAGTSGRTDTQYF
TRBJ2-3,.,TRBV4-1,.,TGCGCCAGCAGCCAAGATCGGCCTCGAGATACGCAGTATTTT,CASSQDRPRDTQYF
TRBJ2-1,TRBD2,TRBV14,.,TGTGCCAGCAGCCAAGATGCGACTAGCGGGGGGGGTAGCTCCTACAATGAGCAGTTCTTC,CASSQDATSGGGSSYNEQFF
TRBJ2-5,.,TRBV11-3,many,TGTGCCAGCAGCTTATACGGGATCCAAGAGACCCAGTACTTC,CASSLYGIQETQYF
TRBJ2-1,.,TRBV9,.,TGTGCCAGCAGCCCCGAATCCGACACTTACAATGAGCAGTTCTTC,CASSPESDTYNEQFF
TRBJ1-4,TRBD1,TRBV5-1,.,TGCGCCAGCAGCTTGGGAGGGGGCACAAGCGAAAAACTGTTTTTT,CASSLGGGTSEKLFF
TRBJ1-6,.,TRBV6-1,many,TGTGCCAGCAGTGAAGCGCGTCCGCATAATTCACCCCTCCACTTT,CASSEARPHNSPLHF
TRBJ2-1,TRBD2,TRBV11-2,few,TGTGCCAGCAGGCGTGGACTAGCGGGTTACAATGAGCAGTTCTTC,CASRRGLAGYNEQFF
TRBJ2-2,.,TRBV6-1,many,TGTGCCAGCAGTGAAGAAGGCAGGATTTCGGCCGGGGAGCTGTTTTTT,CASSEEGRISAGELFF